In this sample, the clone carrying this TCR beta chain turned up once. The antigen is unknown. Libraries were prepared by immunoSEQ multiplex PCR; TCRdb keeps only in-frame clonotypes and omits some of them. The table shows 3,500 to 4,000 clones, with approximately 67% occurring only once. Peripheral blood was collected from the related graft donor on the marrow donation day. The germline gives CDR1 SGHAT, CDR2 FQNNGV. V lost 3 bases and J lost 1; bases outside the gene matches: 5. The CDR3 sequence is 15 residues long. This specimen comes from a study of T cells after posttransplantation cyclophosphamide. Study results and caveats: TRB overlap between skin or GI tissue T cells and blood was limited. Recipient CMV seropositivity and CMV reactivation strongly tracked TRB clonality. Donor-recipient repertoire similarity was low at 1-2 months, rising over year one.

The genes are TRBV11-2 and TRBJ2-5, with 7 bases matching TRBD1. The sequenced material came from memory CD8+ T cells sorted from blood. The sequence was collected from a young man in good health and a related stem cell transplant donor. CDR3 bases: TGTGCCAGCAGCTTCCGACAGGGAATCCAAGAGACCCAGTACTTC. Translation: CASSFRQGIQETQYF.